These 28 T cell receptor beta chains came from one sample sequenced in a study of cytomegalovirus exposure and HLA in healthy donors. 13 Jbeta primers and 60 Vbeta primers were used for the PCR. Clones were read by immunoSEQ multiplex PCR, and TCRdb kept only the in-frame ones, dropping some. In the table there are some 150,000 clones, around 64% of which are singletons. Sequencing was carried out using PBMCs. The source of these receptors is a woman aged 25 to 39 in good health and CMV-seronegative.

The rearrangement joins TRBV2 to TRBJ1-6; D remains ambiguous. The V end was cut by 5 bases, the J end by 6 bases, with 11 bases between. The V gene's germline CDR1 is SNHLY and CDR2 FYNNEI. CDR3 length equals 14 residues. The CDR3 nucleotides are TGTGCCAGCAGTCAGAGACAAATTAATTCACCCCTCCACTTT. It codes for CASSQRQINSPLHF.

The V gene is TRBV7-2, the J gene TRBJ1-2, with 9 positions matching TRBD1. The CDR3 runs to 15 residues. The junction had 7 bases not matched to a gene; V was cut back by 5 bases and J by 3 bases. Per germline, CDR1 SGHTA and CDR2 FQGNSA. Here the CDR3 reads CASSVGQGSYYGYTF. The CDR3 region has the DNA TGTGCCAGCAGCGTGGGACAGGGAAGCTACTATGGCTACACCTTC. The whole variable domain, filled in from reference TRBV7-2 and TRBJ1-2, reads GAGVSQSPSNKVTEKGKDVELRCDPISGHTALYWYRQSLGQGLEFLIYFQGNSAPDKSGLPSDRFSAERTGGSVSTLTIQRTQQEDSAVYLCASSVGQGSYYGYTFGSGTRLTVV.

This clone was found a few times. This chain joins TRBV30 and TRBJ2-7; 7 positions match TRBD2. The CDR3 runs 13 residues. With 7 bases clipped from V and 4 bases from J, the junction kept 10 bases outside the gene matches. Germline lookup yields CDR1 GTSNPN and CDR2 SVGIG (reference sequence). This CDR3 is CAFTQAGAYEQYF. The CDR3 coding sequence is TGTGCCTTTACCCAGGCGGGAGCTTACGAGCAGTACTTC.

The V gene is TRBV20-1, the J gene TRBJ2-2; D gene ambiguous. The CDR3 runs to 11 residues. The germline V gene encodes CDR1 DFQATT and CDR2 SNEGSKA (reference sequence). V dropped 1 base and J dropped 7 bases, with 4 bases sitting between them. CDR3 bases: TGCAGTGCTAGAGCAGGCGGGGAGCTGTTTTTT. This translates into CSARAGGELFF.

The chain has TRBV18 and TRBJ1-5; tentative D call: TRBD1 (6 bases). Trimming took off 3 bases at V and 10 bases at J, with 16 bases between the two ends. The germline V gene encodes CDR1 KGHSH and CDR2 LQKENI. The CDR3 is 14 residues long. CDR3 in DNA: TGTGCCAGCTCACCTAGTACAGGGCAAGGACCCCAGCATTTT. This gives the protein CASSPSTGQGPQHF. Variable domain in full (rest from reference TRBV18 and TRBJ1-5): NAGVMQNPRHLVRRRGQEARLRCSPMKGHSHVYWYRQLPEEGLKFMVYLQKENIIDESGMPKERFSAEFPKEGPSILRIQQVVRGDSAAYFCASSPSTGQGPQHFGDGTRLSIL.

This chain connects TRBV15 to TRBJ1-3; D is ambiguous. This CDR3 has 15 amino acids. Deletions cut 0 bases from V and 0 bases from J, with 6 bases between. Germline values: CDR1 LNHNV, CDR2 YYDKDF (reference sequence). The CDR3 region has the DNA TGTGCCACCAGCAGAGATCAGAACTCTGGAAACACCATATATTTT. It specifies CATSRDQNSGNTIYF.

CDR3: CASSQEDWGGTEAFF. The DNA of the CDR3 is TGCGCCAGCAGCCAAGAAGATTGGGGGGGCACTGAAGCTTTCTTT. The chain carries TRBV4-1 and TRBJ1-1; tentative D call: TRBD1 (5 bases). CDR3 length equals 15 residues. Trimming took off 0 bases at V and 4 bases at J, with 12 bases between the two ends. Germline V CDR1 and CDR2: MGHRA, YSYEKL.

V usage is TRBV19 and J usage is TRBJ1-1; D uncertain. Trimming shortened V by 3 bases and J by 1 base, and 9 bases separated the two germline ends. This CDR3 comprises 14 residues. Germline V lookup: CDR1 LNHDA, CDR2 SQIVND (reference sequence). DNA for the CDR3: TGTGCCAGTAGTATTATCGCGAAGAACACTGAAGCTTTCTTT. Encoded protein: CASSIIAKNTEAFF.

The chain combines TRBV28 with TRBJ1-4; D gene uncertain. This CDR3 is 13 amino acids long. The germline V gene encodes CDR1 MDHEN and CDR2 SYDVKM. V dropped 7 bases and J dropped 0 bases, with 6 bases sitting between them. The CDR3 DNA follows: TGTGCCAGCACGTCTACAACTAATGAAAAACTGTTTTTT. Its translation: CASTSTTNEKLFF.

This chain connects TRBV5-4 to TRBJ2-3; 12 bases line up with TRBD2. This CDR3 comprises 15 residues. V trimming: 7 bases; J trimming: 2 bases; junction bases outside the gene matches: 5. CDR1 and CDR2 (germline): SGHNT, YYREEE (reference sequence). The CDR3 reads CASRGTSGSTDTQYF. As DNA, the CDR3 is TGTGCCAGCCGAGGGACTAGCGGGTCCACAGATACGCAGTATTTT.

This clone was detected once. The chain employs TRBV4-2 and TRBJ2-5; D perhaps matches TRBD2 (6 bases). The CDR3 extends over 15 amino acids. Trimming removed 0 bases at V and 6 bases at J, with 14 bases between. Germline values: CDR1 LGHNA, CDR2 YNFKEQ. The CDR3 loop is CASSQDASEGKTQYF. The CDR3 region has the DNA TGTGCCAGCAGCCAAGATGCTAGCGAGGGTAAGACCCAGTACTTC.

The rearrangement uses TRBV30 and TRBJ1-4; 7 bases align to TRBD1. Trimming at V came to 2 bases and at J to 6 bases, leaving 6 bases not matched to a gene. This CDR3 spans 14 amino acids. Germline CDR1 GTSNPN, CDR2 SVGIG (reference sequence). Here the CDR3 reads CAWSSGTAHEKLFF. CDR3 nucleotides: TGTGCCTGGAGTTCCGGGACAGCTCATGAAAAACTGTTTTTT.

The chain employs TRBV7-8 and TRBJ2-2, with a tentative D call TRBD2 (6 bases). Trimming left V 4 bases short and J 0 bases short, with 15 bases between. Germline CDR1 SGHVS, CDR2 FQNEAQ. This CDR3 has 17 amino acids. The CDR3, as DNA: TGTGCCAGCAGCTGGGGTGGGGGAGGCGCGAACACCGGGGAGCTGTTTTTT. Protein: CASSWGGGGANTGELFF. Based on the CDR3 plus reference TRBV7-8 and TRBJ2-2, the full variable domain is GAGVSQSPRYKVAKRGQDVALRCDPISGHVSLFWYQQALGQGPEFLTYFQNEAQLDKSGLPSDRFFAERPEGSVSTLKIQRTQQEDSAVYLCASSWGGGGANTGELFFGEGSRLTVL.

The chain is built from TRBV5-4 and TRBJ1-3; D unclear. Per the germline V gene, CDR1 is SGHNT and CDR2 is YYREEE (reference sequence). The CDR3 runs to 18 residues. V was trimmed by 0 bases and J by 0 bases, leaving 16 bases between them. The CDR3 region has the DNA TGTGCCAGCAGCTTGGGCAGGATCACGAAGTTCTCTGGAAACACCATATATTTT. It translates to CASSLGRITKFSGNTIYF.

This chain uses TRBV5-6 with TRBJ1-4, with unresolved D. The V end was cut by 3 bases, the J end by 7 bases, with 10 bases between. This CDR3 has 13 residues. CDR1 is SGHDT and CDR2 is YYEEEE in the germline V gene. CDR3 DNA sequence: TGTGCCAGCAGCTCCGGTTCTTCTGAAAAACTGTTTTTT. Its translation is CASSSGSSEKLFF.

This clone has only a few counts. The chain uses TRBV2 and TRBJ2-7, with D perhaps matching TRBD2 (6 bases). This CDR3 spans 13 amino acids. V lost 4 bases and J lost 3, with 10 bases in between. Germline-derived CDR1 and CDR2 are SNHLY and FYNNEI. The chain's CDR3 is CASSAQGLYEQYF. The CDR3 bases are TGTGCCAGCAGTGCCCAGGGACTCTACGAGCAGTACTTC.

V and J are TRBV4-2 and TRBJ1-4; D is unclear. The CDR3 is 16 amino acids. Looked up from germline, CDR1 is LGHNA and CDR2 is YNFKEQ. V shed 0 bases and J shed 0 bases, with 8 bases lying between them. This chain's CDR3 is CASSQERGATNEKLFF. The CDR3 coding sequence is TGTGCCAGCAGCCAAGAGCGCGGTGCAACTAATGAAAAACTGTTTTTT.

CDR3 loop: CSASGDSVFF. The CDR3 nucleotides are TGCAGCGCGTCAGGAGACAGCGTGTTTTTT. The chain joins TRBV29-1 to TRBJ1-4; D perhaps matches TRBD1 (5 bases). V was trimmed by 7 bases and J by 15 bases, leaving 15 bases between them. Germline V gives CDR1 SQVTM, CDR2 ANQGSEA. The CDR3 length is 10 residues.

This clone has more than one count but fewer than ten. The rearrangement links TRBV11-1 to TRBJ2-5; a possible D gene is TRBD1 (6 bases). Trimming removed 5 bases at V and 5 bases at J, with 18 bases between. This CDR3 comprises 15 residues. Per germline, CDR1 SGHAT and CDR2 FQDESV (reference sequence). CDR3 nucleotide sequence: TGTGCCAGCAGCCTTGGACAGAGGGTCGGGGAGACCCAGTACTTC. Amino acids: CASSLGQRVGETQYF.

This sequence joins TRBV15 and TRBJ1-1; 7 nucleotides align to TRBD1. V trimming: 5 bases; J trimming: 4 bases; junction bases outside the gene matches: 7. CDR1 is LNHNV and CDR2 is YYDKDF in the germline V gene (reference sequence). CDR3 length equals 14 residues. CDR3 in DNA: TGTGCCACCAGCGCTCAACAGGGGTTCACTGAAGCTTTCTTT. It yields the protein CATSAQQGFTEAFF.

This clone was found once. The rearrangement uses TRBV28 and TRBJ2-5, with TRBD2 matching over 8 bases. The DNA end lines up better with TRBJ2-7; the J call may be wrong. The CDR3 runs to 15 residues. The germline CDR1 and CDR2 sequences are MDHEN and SYDVKM. The CDR3 DNA follows: TGTGCCAGCAGTTCCCCCGGGGGGGCGACCTACGAGCAGTACTTC. Translated: CASSSPGGATYEQYF.

This chain uses TRBV13 with TRBJ1-2; TRBD1 aligns across 7 bases. The CDR3 totals 13 residues. Germline V gene lookup returns CDR1 PRHDT and CDR2 FYEKMQ (reference sequence). V was clipped by 5 bases and J by 7 bases; unmatched bases: 7. The CDR3 here is CASSVDRMIGYTF. In DNA form, the CDR3 reads TGTGCCAGCAGCGTGGACAGGATGATTGGCTACACCTTC.

This chain uses TRBV10-3 with TRBJ2-1; 12 bases line up with TRBD2. CDR1 ENHRY and CDR2 SYGVKD come from the germline V gene. CDR3 length equals 17 residues. After removal of 6 bases from V and 0 bases from J, the junction contained 6 bases not matched to a gene. The CDR3 protein is CAISPTSGGPSYNEQFF. The CDR3 DNA follows: TGTGCCATCAGCCCGACTAGCGGGGGTCCCTCCTACAATGAGCAGTTCTTC.

This sequence joins TRBV7-2 and TRBJ2-7; 9 bases fit TRBD1. J was trimmed by 6 bases and V by 1 base; bases with no gene match: 4. This CDR3 comprises 14 residues. The germline gives CDR1 SGHTA, CDR2 FQGNSA. The CDR3 protein is CASSLEDRGGEQYF. The CDR3 bases are TGTGCCAGCAGCTTAGAGGACAGGGGAGGCGAGCAGTACTTC.

This clone was counted a few times. The gene calls are TRBV5-1 and TRBJ2-7, with TRBD1 matching over 7 bases. Trimming took 5 bases from V and 2 from J; bases not matched to a gene: 13. This CDR3 region has 16 residues. Germline V gene data show CDR1 as SGHRS and CDR2 as YFSETQ. The CDR3 DNA is TGCGCCAGCAGTTTAGATGGGACAGCACCTACCTACGAGCAGTACTTC. This encodes CASSLDGTAPTYEQYF.

J is TRBJ1-2 and V is TRBV6-5, with a weak D call TRBD1 (5 bases). Deletions cut 3 bases from V and 4 bases from J, with 9 bases between. CDR3 size: 13 residues. CDR1 is MNHEY and CDR2 is SVGAGI in the germline V gene. CDR3 nucleotides: TGTGCCAGCAGTTATCAGGGCACCTATGGCTACACCTTC. Residues: CASSYQGTYGYTF.

This clone was observed a few times. The rearrangement links TRBV9 to TRBJ1-1; D is unresolved. V was shortened by 0 bases and J by 6 bases, with 9 bases between the two germline ends. CDR3 length: 13 amino acids. Germline CDR1 reads SGDLS; CDR2 reads YYNGEE. In DNA, the CDR3 is TGTGCCAGCAGCGTAGGCAAAGCCTCTGAAGCTTTCTTT. Protein: CASSVGKASEAFF.

This clone showed up just a few times. The gene calls are TRBV7-9 and TRBJ2-2, with D perhaps matching TRBD1 (6 bases). CDR3 size: 12 residues. Per germline, CDR1 SEHNR and CDR2 FQNEAQ (reference sequence). Trimming removed 4 bases at V and 8 bases at J, with 8 bases between. DNA for the CDR3: TGTGCCAGCAGCTACAGGGAAGGGGAGCTGTTTTTT. This translates into CASSYREGELFF.